This T cell receptor beta chain was sequenced during a study of blood T cell repertoires in COVID-19. V trimming: 0 bases; J trimming: 3 bases; junction bases outside the gene matches: 5. In germline, CDR1 is SGHRS, CDR2 YFSETQ. This CDR3 contains 15 residues. Authors' processing steps: Counts of nucleated cells, estimated from reference gene primer amplification, were obtained. Repertoires were generated with immunoSEQ multiplex PCR, while TCRdb's copy carries only in-frame clones and drops some. D and trimming come from the DNA, and the V and J calls and clone size come from that table. Here the sample spans 140,000 to 150,000 clones, around 80% being singletons.

The source of this sequence is a man aged 70 or older who had recovered from COVID-19. Sequenced: peripheral blood. The V and J genes are TRBV5-1 and TRBJ2-7; 8 nucleotides line up with TRBD2. In nucleotides, the CDR3 is TGCGCCAGCAGCTTGGGGGGACTAGGGGGCTACGAGCAGTACTTC. Its protein product is CASSLGGLGGYEQYF.